Below, 19 T cell receptor beta chains from the same sample are listed, as sequenced in a study of shared T cell receptors in the human thymus. The table came from immunoSEQ multiplex PCR; TCRdb's copy has only in-frame clones and leaves some out. The table has 550,000 to 800,000 clones, 70% to 90% seen once. These data also formed part of another study, on human thymus T cells.

Sequencing input: thymocytes. The receptors shown here come from a girl less than two years old with a congenital heart defect.

The rearrangement joins TRBV6-1 to TRBJ2-5; 16 bases are a match to TRBD2. V was pared by 2 bases and J by 5 bases, with 11 bases of the junction left unmatched. The CDR3 has 19 residues. CDR1 is MNHNS, CDR2 SASEGT, per germline. The CDR3 DNA reads as TGTGCCAGCAGTGAATCACCCGGGACTAGCGGGGGGGCCGGGGAGACCCAGTACTTC. Its protein is CASSESPGTSGGAGETQYF.

The rearrangement joins TRBV28 to TRBJ1-1, with D perhaps matching TRBD1 (5 bases). The V gene's germline CDR1 is MDHEN and CDR2 SYDVKM. Trimming removed 7 bases at V and 3 bases at J, with 15 bases between. The CDR3 sequence is 14 residues long. The CDR3 reads CASTTGLNYTEAFF. The DNA for the CDR3 is TGTGCCAGCACCACGGGACTCAACTACACTGAAGCTTTCTTT. Using reference TRBV28 and TRBJ1-1 for the parts outside the CDR3, the full variable domain is DVKVTQSSRYLVKRTGEKVFLECVQDMDHENMFWYRQDPGLGLRLIYFSYDVKMKEKGDIPEGYSVSREKKERFSLILESASTNQTSMYLCASTTGLNYTEAFFGQGTRLTVV.

The chain employs TRBV5-1 and TRBJ1-1, with D uncertain. With 5 bases removed from V and 0 bases from J, the gap between germline ends came to 14 bases. Germline loops: CDR1 SGHRS, CDR2 YFSETQ. This CDR3 region has 15 residues. The CDR3 DNA reads TGCGCCAGCAGGCCCGGCGTTGACATGAACACTGAAGCTTTCTTT. Protein sequence: CASRPGVDMNTEAFF.

This chain links TRBV5-1 with TRBJ1-6, with D possibly matching TRBD1 (5 bases). CDR3 length: 17 residues. V lost 2 bases and J 9 bases, leaving 21 bases between the germline ends. The germline gives CDR1 SGHRS, CDR2 YFSETQ. The CDR3 DNA sequence: TGCGCCAGCAGCTTAGATCCGTACCAGGGAGGAGGTTCACCCCTCCACTTT. Protein product: CASSLDPYQGGGSPLHF.

This clone was counted a few times. The J gene is TRBJ1-1, the V gene TRBV2, with a possible D match to TRBD1 (5 bases). V was trimmed by 1 base and J by 3 bases, leaving 18 bases between them. Germline lookup yields CDR1 SNHLY and CDR2 FYNNEI. This CDR3 comprises 17 residues. CDR3 bases: TGTGCCAGCAGTGAAGTTTTTGCAGGGATCATATACACTGAAGCTTTCTTT. Amino acids: CASSEVFAGIIYTEAFF.

CDR3 DNA sequence: TGTGCCAGCAGCTTTGCCTCCAGGGAGGGTTGGAGCACTGAAGCTTTCTTT. Amino acids: CASSFASREGWSTEAFF. The V and J genes are TRBV5-6 and TRBJ1-1; maybe TRBD1 (5 bases). There are 17 residues in the CDR3. Germline V CDR1 and CDR2: SGHDT, YYEEEE. Trimming took off 2 bases at V and 4 bases at J, with 21 bases between the two ends.

The chain carries TRBV5-1 and TRBJ2-5, with 8 bases lining up with TRBD1. Trimming removed 0 bases from V and 1 base from J; junction bases left unmatched: 2. Per germline, CDR1 SGHRS and CDR2 YFSETQ. The CDR3 spans 15 residues. The CDR3 here is CASSLGQGPQETQYF. The CDR3 DNA is TGCGCCAGCAGCTTGGGACAGGGGCCCCAAGAGACCCAGTACTTC. Looking up the rest from reference TRBV5-1 and TRBJ2-5 gives the full variable domain: KAGVTQTPRYLIKTRGQQVTLSCSPISGHRSVSWYQQTPGQGLQFLFEYFSETQRNKGNFPGRFSGRQFSNSRSEMNVSTLELGDSALYLCASSLGQGPQETQYFGPGTRLLVL.

The rearrangement joins TRBV15 to TRBJ2-5, with D perhaps TRBD2 (5 bases). The germline V gene has CDR1 LNHNV and CDR2 YYDKDF (reference sequence). This CDR3 region has 16 residues. V gave up 0 bases and J gave up 2 bases, with 13 bases separating them. As DNA, the CDR3 is TGTGCCACCAGCAGAGATACTAGTGGATTGCAAGAGACCCAGTACTTC. Protein: CATSRDTSGLQETQYF.

This clone has only a few counts. The chain combines TRBV28 with TRBJ1-1; a possible D gene is TRBD1 (5 bases). The V and J ends lost 5 bases and 7 bases respectively, with 14 bases between them. Germline lookup yields CDR1 MDHEN and CDR2 SYDVKM. The CDR3 contains 13 residues. This CDR3 is CASSPRQGFEAFF. DNA for the CDR3: TGTGCCAGCAGTCCCCGGCAGGGATTTGAAGCTTTCTTT.

The rearrangement links TRBV5-1 to TRBJ1-4; D is perhaps TRBD1 (5 bases). The germline CDR1 and CDR2 sequences are SGHRS and YFSETQ. Trimming removed 0 bases from V and 5 bases from J, with 14 bases in between. This CDR3 region has 16 residues. In DNA form, the CDR3 reads TGCGCCAGCAGCTTGGCGTTTTGGGGGGAAAATGAAAAACTGTTTTTT. It encodes CASSLAFWGENEKLFF.

The chain couples TRBV4-2 to TRBJ1-1, with D perhaps matching TRBD1 (6 bases). Trimming took 5 bases from V and 0 from J, leaving 16 bases between them. The CDR3 length is 16 residues. Looked up from germline, CDR1 is LGHNA and CDR2 is YNFKEQ. The CDR3, as DNA: TGTGCCAGCAGCTCGAGACAGGTCCGCATGAACACTGAAGCTTTCTTT. Protein sequence: CASSSRQVRMNTEAFF.

J is TRBJ2-3 and V is TRBV5-1, with 7 positions matching TRBD1. V gave up 4 bases and J gave up 2 bases; unmatched junction bases: 4. CDR1 SGHRS and CDR2 YFSETQ come from the germline V gene. The CDR3 extends over 14 amino acids. The CDR3 sequence: CASSRTGPTDTQYF. As DNA, the CDR3 is TGCGCCAGCAGCAGGACAGGCCCCACAGATACGCAGTATTTT.

This clone showed up just a few times. This chain joins TRBV30 and TRBJ1-1; 7 bases are shared with TRBD1. In germline, CDR1 is GTSNPN, CDR2 SVGIG (reference sequence). J was trimmed by 1 base and V by 2 bases; bases with no gene match: 13. The CDR3 sequence is 17 residues long. The CDR3, as DNA: TGTGCCTGGAGTCCAGCCCCCGAGGGACAGAGGAACACTGAAGCTTTCTTT. Its translation: CAWSPAPEGQRNTEAFF. The full variable domain, in which reference TRBV30 and TRBJ1-1 provide the parts outside the CDR3, is SQTIHQWPATLVQPVGSPLSLECTVEGTSNPNLYWYRQAAGRGLQLLFYSVGIGQISSEVPQNLSASRPQDRQFILSSKKLLLSDSGFYLCAWSPAPEGQRNTEAFFGQGTRLTVV.

CDR3 in amino acids: CASRTGVYGYTF. DNA for the CDR3: TGTGCCAGCAGAACAGGGGTCTATGGCTACACCTTC. The chain couples TRBV19 to TRBJ1-2, with TRBD1 identical over 7 bases. This CDR3 region has 12 residues. Losses at the gene ends were 9 bases for V and 4 bases for J; bases not matched to a gene: 5. Looked up from germline, CDR1 is LNHDA and CDR2 is SQIVND (reference sequence).

This clone was detected only once. The rearrangement uses TRBV2 and TRBJ2-5, with D possibly matching TRBD2 (6 bases). CDR1 SNHLY and CDR2 FYNNEI come from the germline V gene. Trimming removed 6 bases at V and 4 bases at J, with 12 bases between. CDR3 size: 13 residues. In DNA form, the CDR3 reads TGTGCCAGCAGCCCGGGACTTGGAGAGACCCAGTACTTC. Its protein product is CASSPGLGETQYF.

V usage is TRBV5-1 and J usage is TRBJ2-2; 7 bases map to TRBD1. The CDR3 covers 16 residues. Germline V gives CDR1 SGHRS, CDR2 YFSETQ. The trim removed 4 bases at V and 1 base at J, leaving 7 bases unmatched. CDR3 bases: TGCGCCAGCAGCCCACCGGGACAGCTGAACACCGGGGAGCTGTTTTTT. Encoded protein: CASSPPGQLNTGELFF.

This chain joins TRBV30 and TRBJ2-7; 7 positions agree with TRBD1. The CDR3 covers 14 residues. Germline trimming cut 2 bases from V and 1 base from J; bases unmatched to any gene: 5. Germline lookup yields CDR1 GTSNPN and CDR2 SVGIG (reference sequence). The CDR3 nucleotides read TGTGCCTGGAGTCCACCGGGACAGTCCTACGAGCAGTACTTC. Residues: CAWSPPGQSYEQYF.

The V gene is TRBV4-3, the J gene TRBJ1-1; D not certain. The V end was cut by 0 bases, the J end by 1 base, with 6 bases between. The CDR3 runs 14 residues. The V gene's germline CDR1 is LGHNA and CDR2 YSLEER. CDR3 nucleotide sequence: TGCGCCAGCAGCCAAGAGGGGAGGAACACTGAAGCTTTCTTT. This encodes CASSQEGRNTEAFF.

CDR3 in amino acids: CATSSNREEADYGYTF. CDR3 sequence (DNA): TGTGCCACCAGCAGTAACAGGGAAGAGGCGGACTATGGCTACACCTTC. The chain recombines TRBV15 with TRBJ1-2, with D maybe TRBD1 (6 bases). In germline, CDR1 is LNHNV, CDR2 YYDKDF (reference sequence). This CDR3 has 16 residues. V lost 3 bases, J lost 3 bases, and 17 bases lay in between.